The entry below describes one TCR beta chain. Antigen specificity is unknown. The data originate from a study of blood T cells in healthy people across ages. Looking at the study overall: T cells yielded about one barcoded beta molecule per two cells through template switching. Findings and caveats of the study: Greater diversity and more naive CD4+ cells were seen in long-lived donors than in aged donors. Donor CMV status, an unknown factor, possibly confounded changes in expanded clonotypes.

A sample-barcoded 5' primer and a J-beta primer mix were used in a second PCR of roughly 6 to 12 cycles. All cDNA molecules were each tagged by a template-switch adaptor with 12 random nucleotides. TCRdb fed the 5' RACE reads into MiXCR, producing one record per CDR3 protein. The repertoire holds about 1.8 million distinct CDR3 sequences, roughly 52% seen once, with over 2% in the top ten. This clonotype was obtained from a woman between 40 and 55 years old in good health. Sample: blood.

Here the CDR3 DNA reads TGTGCCAGCACTGCGGCGGGGGGGCGCGATACGCAGTATTTT. Encoded protein: CASTAAGGRDTQYF. The rearrangement uses TRBV27 and TRBJ2-3, with 9 bases that match TRBD2. V was clipped by 7 bases and J by 6 bases; unmatched bases: 8. Per germline, CDR1 MNHEY and CDR2 SMNVEV (reference sequence). The CDR3 has 14 residues.